This T cell receptor beta chain was observed in a study of T cell responses to AZD1222 COVID-19 vaccine. Study details: Analyses pooled second doses at about 4 or about 12 weeks. Study-level findings and limits: Clonal diversity was possibly underestimated, and white British individuals and females predominated among donors. Spike-specific TCR breadth rose after two AZD1222 doses, and depth rose as well. After the peak T cell response, and only then, were repertoires sampled.

As regards this clone: Its specificity is not known.

Some clones are missing from TCRdb's copy, which holds only in-frame ones; the method was immunoSEQ multiplex PCR. The data contain over 110,000 clones, 75% to 95% of them seen just once; the ten biggest clones take up around 3%. This receptor was identified in an adult in good health. Sequencing was performed on peripheral blood, taken on day 0 of AZD1222 vaccination.

The CDR3 protein is CASSVLQGADTEAFF. The CDR3 bases are TGTGCCAGCAGCGTACTACAGGGGGCCGACACTGAAGCTTTCTTT. The chain combines TRBV9 with TRBJ1-1; 9 nucleotides agree with TRBD1. The germline V gene has CDR1 SGDLS and CDR2 YYNGEE. The CDR3 covers 15 residues. J was trimmed by 3 bases and V by 1 base; bases with no gene match: 4.